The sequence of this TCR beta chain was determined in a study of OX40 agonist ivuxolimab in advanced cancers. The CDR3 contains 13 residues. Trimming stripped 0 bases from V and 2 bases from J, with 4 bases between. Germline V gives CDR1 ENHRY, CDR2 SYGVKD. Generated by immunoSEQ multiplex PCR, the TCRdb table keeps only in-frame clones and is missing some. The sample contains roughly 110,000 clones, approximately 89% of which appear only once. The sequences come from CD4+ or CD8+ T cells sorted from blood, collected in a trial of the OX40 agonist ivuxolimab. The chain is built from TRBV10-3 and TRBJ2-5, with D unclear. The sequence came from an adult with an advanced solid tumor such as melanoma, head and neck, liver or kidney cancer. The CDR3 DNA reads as TGTGCCATCAGTGAGTCGCAGCAAGAGACCCAGTACTTC. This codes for CAISESQQETQYF.